This is a list of T cell receptor beta chains from one sample in a study of vaccination effects on CD4 cells after COVID-19. Sequencing used immunoSEQ multiplex PCR; TCRdb keeps in-frame clones, though not all of them. The profile shows 57,000 or so clones, 78% of them singletons. Their antigens are not known. The source was CD4+ T cells from PBMCs cultured without peptide, collected after COVID-19 vaccination. These receptors were taken from a human donor who received a COVID-19 vaccine. Both conserved end residues are part of each CDR3. A D gene is named only where the DNA matches it firmly. Size is stated for part of the rows, as once, few or many counts, or as a class when the clone is expanded.

J gene	V gene	D gene	clone size	CDR3 protein	CDR3 DNA
TRBJ2-7	TRBV28	-	-	CASSSHLEQYF	TGTGCCAGCAGTTCCCACCTGGAGCAGTACTTC
TRBJ1-6	TRBV30	TRBD1	once	CAWSRADRVGSPLHF	TGTGCCTGGAGTAGGGCCGACAGGGTTGGTTCACCCCTCCACTTT
TRBJ2-2	TRBV5-1	TRBD1	-	CASSLVPPTGARNTGELFF	TGCGCCAGCAGCTTGGTACCCCCCACAGGGGCCCGGAACACCGGGGAGCTGTTTTTT
TRBJ2-2	TRBV6-4	-	-	CASSERETGELFF	TGTGCCAGCAGTGAACGGGAAACCGGGGAGCTGTTTTTT
TRBJ2-1	TRBV6-2/TRBV6-3	TRBD1	-	CASSYSRTGGNEQFF	TGTGCCAGCAGTTACTCAAGGACAGGGGGCAATGAGCAGTTCTTC
TRBJ2-7	TRBV5-6	-	-	CASTSRQLPYEQYF	TGTGCCAGCACATCGCGGCAGCTCCCCTACGAGCAGTACTTC
TRBJ1-2	TRBV10-3	TRBD1	-	CAISGRDRGHGYTF	TGTGCCATCAGCGGTAGGGACAGGGGCCATGGCTACACCTTC
TRBJ1-2	TRBV29-1	TRBD1	-	CSVEETGAIYGYTF	TGCAGCGTCGAAGAGACAGGGGCAATCTATGGCTACACCTTC
TRBJ1-5	TRBV5-6	-	-	CASSLGARVGQPQHF	TGTGCCAGCAGCTTGGGGGCCAGGGTAGGTCAGCCCCAGCATTTT
TRBJ2-6	TRBV5-1	-	-	CASSPQTGASGANVLTF	TGCGCCAGCAGCCCTCAGACAGGAGCCTCTGGGGCCAACGTCCTGACTTTC
TRBJ1-2	TRBV30	-	few	CAWNIDGYTF	TGTGCCTGGAACATCGATGGCTACACCTTC
TRBJ1-1	TRBV30	-	-	CAWSVKRAGRRAFF	TGTGCCTGGAGTGTAAAAAGGGCGGGCCGGCGGGCTTTCTTT
TRBJ2-3	TRBV19	-	-	CASRNRAGTDTQYF	TGTGCCAGTAGGAATCGGGCAGGGACAGATACGCAGTATTTT
TRBJ1-1	TRBV19	-	-	CASSIEGAFEAFF	TGTGCCAGTAGTATAGAGGGGGCATTTGAAGCTTTCTTT
TRBJ2-2	TRBV7-2	TRBD2	-	CASSSTSGYYTGELFF	TGTGCCAGCAGCTCGACTAGCGGGTACTACACCGGGGAGCTGTTTTTT
TRBJ1-2	TRBV7-4	-	-	CASSLEGGEGYGYTF	TGTGCCAGCAGCTTAGAGGGCGGGGAAGGGTATGGCTACACCTTC